The text below deals with one TCR beta chain. What it recognizes is unknown. The protocol was immunoSEQ multiplex PCR, while the TCRdb copy is restricted to in-frame clones and leaves out a portion. The sample includes 60,000 to 85,000 clones, 88% of them seen just once. The entry originates in a study of OX40 agonist ivuxolimab in advanced cancers. Overall study: Patients were given ivuxolimab, an antibody that agonizes OX40 (CD134). Dose-escalation patients were diagnosed with hepatocellular carcinoma, melanoma, renal cell cancer or head and neck cancer. Males comprised 82.7% of the group, whose mean age was about 62 years (range 23 to 79).

Study-level findings and limits: Dose levels from 0.1 to 3.0 mg/kg saw CD4+ and CD8+ blood T cells expand clonally by week 6.

V was cut by 8 bases and J by 0 bases, with 14 bases left in between. Per germline, CDR1 MNHEY and CDR2 SMNVEV (reference sequence). CDR3 length: 14 residues. The clonotype was recovered from an adult with an advanced solid tumor such as melanoma, head and neck, liver or kidney cancer. The chain recombines TRBV27 with TRBJ2-7; possibly TRBD2 for D (5 bases). The input for sequencing was CD4+ or CD8+ T cells sorted from blood, taken in a trial of the OX40 agonist ivuxolimab. CDR3 sequence (DNA): TGTGCCAGCGGAAACCCTGGGAGCTCCTACGAGCAGTACTTC. The encoded protein is CASGNPGSSYEQYF.